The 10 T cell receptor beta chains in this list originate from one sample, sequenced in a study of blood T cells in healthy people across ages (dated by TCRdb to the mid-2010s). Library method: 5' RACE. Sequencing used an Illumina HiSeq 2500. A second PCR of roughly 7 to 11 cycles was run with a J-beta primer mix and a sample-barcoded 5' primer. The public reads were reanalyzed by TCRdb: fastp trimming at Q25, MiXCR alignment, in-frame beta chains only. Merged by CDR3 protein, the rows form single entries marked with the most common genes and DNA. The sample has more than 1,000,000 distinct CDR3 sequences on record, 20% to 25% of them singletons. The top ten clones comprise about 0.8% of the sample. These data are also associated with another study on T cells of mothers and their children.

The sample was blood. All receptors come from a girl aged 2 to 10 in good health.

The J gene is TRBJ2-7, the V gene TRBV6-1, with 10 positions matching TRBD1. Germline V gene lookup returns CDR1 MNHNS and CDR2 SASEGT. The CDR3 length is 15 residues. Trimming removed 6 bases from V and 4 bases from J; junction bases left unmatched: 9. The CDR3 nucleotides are TGTGCCAGCAGAGGCTTCGGGACAGGGGTGTACGAGCAGTACTTC. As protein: CASRGFGTGVYEQYF.

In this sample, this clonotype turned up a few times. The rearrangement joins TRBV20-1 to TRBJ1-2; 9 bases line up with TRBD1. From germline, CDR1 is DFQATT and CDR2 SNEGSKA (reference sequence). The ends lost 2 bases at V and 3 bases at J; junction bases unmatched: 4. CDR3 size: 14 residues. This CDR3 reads CSARQTGGHYGYTF. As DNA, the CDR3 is TGCAGTGCTAGACAGACAGGGGGACACTATGGCTACACCTTC.

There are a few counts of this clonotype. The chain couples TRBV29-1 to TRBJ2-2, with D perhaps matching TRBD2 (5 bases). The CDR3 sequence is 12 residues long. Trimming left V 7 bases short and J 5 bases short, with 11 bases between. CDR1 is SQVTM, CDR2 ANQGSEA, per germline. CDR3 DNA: TGCAGCGCGACTAATCCTACCGGGGAGCTGTTTTTT. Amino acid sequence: CSATNPTGELFF.

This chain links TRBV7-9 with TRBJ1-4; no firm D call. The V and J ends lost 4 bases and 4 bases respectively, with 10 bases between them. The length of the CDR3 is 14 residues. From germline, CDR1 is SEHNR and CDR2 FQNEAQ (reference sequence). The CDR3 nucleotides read TGTGCCAGCAGCTCCCGACTGAGTAATGAAAAACTGTTTTTT. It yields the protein CASSSRLSNEKLFF.

The CDR3 spells CASSSAARAFF. The CDR3 DNA sequence: TGTGCCAGCAGTTCAGCCGCTCGCGCTTTCTTT. The V gene is TRBV28, the J gene TRBJ1-1; D is ambiguous. Germline V gene data show CDR1 as MDHEN and CDR2 as SYDVKM. This CDR3 is 11 amino acids long. V lost 4 bases and J lost 11, with 11 bases in between.

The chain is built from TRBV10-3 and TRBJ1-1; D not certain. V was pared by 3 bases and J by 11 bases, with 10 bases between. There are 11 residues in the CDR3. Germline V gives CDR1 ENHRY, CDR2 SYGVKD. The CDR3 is CAISEESAAFF. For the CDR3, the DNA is TGTGCCATCAGTGAAGAGTCGGCGGCTTTCTTT.

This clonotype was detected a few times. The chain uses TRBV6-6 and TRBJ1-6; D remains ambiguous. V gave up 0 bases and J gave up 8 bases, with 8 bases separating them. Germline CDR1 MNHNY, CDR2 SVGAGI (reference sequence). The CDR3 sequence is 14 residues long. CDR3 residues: CASSYSPGDSPLHF. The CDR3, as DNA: TGTGCCAGCAGTTACTCGCCCGGGGATTCACCCCTCCACTTT.

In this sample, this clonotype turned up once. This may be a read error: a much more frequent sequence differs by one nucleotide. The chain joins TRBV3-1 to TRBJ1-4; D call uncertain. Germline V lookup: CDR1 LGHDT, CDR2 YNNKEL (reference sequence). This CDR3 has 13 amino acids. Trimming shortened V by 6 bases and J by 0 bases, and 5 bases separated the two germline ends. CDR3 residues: CASRPATNEKLFF. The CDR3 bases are TGTGCCAGCAGACCGGCAACTAATGAAAAACTGTTTTTT.

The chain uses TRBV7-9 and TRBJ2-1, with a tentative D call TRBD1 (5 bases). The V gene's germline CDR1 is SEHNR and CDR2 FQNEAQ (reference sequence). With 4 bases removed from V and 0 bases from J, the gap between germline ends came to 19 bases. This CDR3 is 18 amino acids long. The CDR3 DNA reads TGTGCCAGCAGCTCCCCGCGGACACGACAAGGCTCCTACAATGAGCAGTTCTTC. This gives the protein CASSSPRTRQGSYNEQFF.

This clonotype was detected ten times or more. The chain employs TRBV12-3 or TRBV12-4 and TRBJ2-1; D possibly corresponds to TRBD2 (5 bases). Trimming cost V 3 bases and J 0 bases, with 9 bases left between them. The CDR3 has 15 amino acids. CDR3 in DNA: TGTGCCAGCAGTTTGGACTCTAGCTCCTACAATGAGCAGTTCTTC. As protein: CASSLDSSSYNEQFF.